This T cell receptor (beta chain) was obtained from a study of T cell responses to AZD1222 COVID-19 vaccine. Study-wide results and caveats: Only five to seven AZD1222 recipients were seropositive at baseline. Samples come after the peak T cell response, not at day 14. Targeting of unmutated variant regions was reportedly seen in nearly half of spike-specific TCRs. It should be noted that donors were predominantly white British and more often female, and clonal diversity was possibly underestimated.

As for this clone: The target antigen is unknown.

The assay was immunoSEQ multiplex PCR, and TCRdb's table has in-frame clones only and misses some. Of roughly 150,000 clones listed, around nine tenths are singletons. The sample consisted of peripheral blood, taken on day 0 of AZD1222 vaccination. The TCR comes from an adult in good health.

DNA of the CDR3: TGTGCCAGCAGCTTAGGGGACAGGGGAAGGGACTCGGTGGCCGGGGAGCTGTTTTTT. Encoded protein: CASSLGDRGRDSVAGELFF. The rearrangement uses TRBV11-3 and TRBJ2-2, with 10 nucleotides matching TRBD1. CDR1 SGHNT and CDR2 YENEEA come from the germline V gene. V was clipped by 1 base and J by 6 bases; unmatched bases: 14. The CDR3 is 19 amino acids.